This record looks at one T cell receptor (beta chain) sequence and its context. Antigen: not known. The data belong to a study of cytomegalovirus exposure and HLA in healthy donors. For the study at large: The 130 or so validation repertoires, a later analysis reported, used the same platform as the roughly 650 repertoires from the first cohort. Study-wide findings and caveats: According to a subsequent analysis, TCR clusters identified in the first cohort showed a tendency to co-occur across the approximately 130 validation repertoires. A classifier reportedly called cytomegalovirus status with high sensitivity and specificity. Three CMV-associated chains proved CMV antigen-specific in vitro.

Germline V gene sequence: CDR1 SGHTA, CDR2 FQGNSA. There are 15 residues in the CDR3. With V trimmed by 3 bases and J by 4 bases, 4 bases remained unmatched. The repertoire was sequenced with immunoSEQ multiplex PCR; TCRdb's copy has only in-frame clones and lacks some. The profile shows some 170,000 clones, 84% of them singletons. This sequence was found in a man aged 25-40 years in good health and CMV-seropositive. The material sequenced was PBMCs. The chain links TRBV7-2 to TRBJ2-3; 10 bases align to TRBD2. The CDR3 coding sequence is TGTGCCAGCAGCTTGAGCGGGGGGGCCGCAGATACGCAGTATTTT. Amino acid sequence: CASSLSGGAADTQYF. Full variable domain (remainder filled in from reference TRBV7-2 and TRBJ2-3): GAGVSQSPSNKVTEKGKDVELRCDPISGHTALYWYRQSLGQGLEFLIYFQGNSAPDKSGLPSDRFSAERTGGSVSTLTIQRTQQEDSAVYLCASSLSGGAADTQYFGPGTRLTVL.